This TCR beta chain was sequenced in a study of read filtering for tumor transcriptome and immune sequencing. Study context: Patients were 17 male and some 15 female, mean age around 67 years, range about 40 to 85. DNase treatment preceded whole-transcriptome library preparation. TCR-mapped reads were about 4.05 to 10.27 million with IR-seq versus roughly 75 to 1,400 with RNA-seq. Findings and limits, study-wide: Dropping single-read clonotypes raised IR-seq and RNA-seq shared-clonotype correlation.

This clonotype has ten or more counts. The antigen is undetermined. The library was built from roughly 400 ng RNA with molecular barcoded adaptors for alpha/delta and beta/gamma chains. TCRdb independently ran MiXCR on the reads; one entry per CDR3 protein. The repertoire has 35,000 to 50,000 distinct CDR3 sequences, around 20% of them found once; the top ten carry approximately 40%. V lost 0 bases, J lost 1 base, and 6 bases lay in between. Germline lookup yields CDR1 MNHEY and CDR2 SVGAGI. There are 15 residues in the CDR3. This chain joins TRBV6-5 and TRBJ2-2; D uncertain. Sequencing was carried out using a population of CD138-negative cells sorted from bone marrow. The source is a donor aged 40 or over with multiple myeloma. As DNA, the CDR3 is TGTGCCAGCAGTTACTCGAGACTGAACACCGGGGAGCTGTTTTTT. Encoded protein: CASSYSRLNTGELFF.